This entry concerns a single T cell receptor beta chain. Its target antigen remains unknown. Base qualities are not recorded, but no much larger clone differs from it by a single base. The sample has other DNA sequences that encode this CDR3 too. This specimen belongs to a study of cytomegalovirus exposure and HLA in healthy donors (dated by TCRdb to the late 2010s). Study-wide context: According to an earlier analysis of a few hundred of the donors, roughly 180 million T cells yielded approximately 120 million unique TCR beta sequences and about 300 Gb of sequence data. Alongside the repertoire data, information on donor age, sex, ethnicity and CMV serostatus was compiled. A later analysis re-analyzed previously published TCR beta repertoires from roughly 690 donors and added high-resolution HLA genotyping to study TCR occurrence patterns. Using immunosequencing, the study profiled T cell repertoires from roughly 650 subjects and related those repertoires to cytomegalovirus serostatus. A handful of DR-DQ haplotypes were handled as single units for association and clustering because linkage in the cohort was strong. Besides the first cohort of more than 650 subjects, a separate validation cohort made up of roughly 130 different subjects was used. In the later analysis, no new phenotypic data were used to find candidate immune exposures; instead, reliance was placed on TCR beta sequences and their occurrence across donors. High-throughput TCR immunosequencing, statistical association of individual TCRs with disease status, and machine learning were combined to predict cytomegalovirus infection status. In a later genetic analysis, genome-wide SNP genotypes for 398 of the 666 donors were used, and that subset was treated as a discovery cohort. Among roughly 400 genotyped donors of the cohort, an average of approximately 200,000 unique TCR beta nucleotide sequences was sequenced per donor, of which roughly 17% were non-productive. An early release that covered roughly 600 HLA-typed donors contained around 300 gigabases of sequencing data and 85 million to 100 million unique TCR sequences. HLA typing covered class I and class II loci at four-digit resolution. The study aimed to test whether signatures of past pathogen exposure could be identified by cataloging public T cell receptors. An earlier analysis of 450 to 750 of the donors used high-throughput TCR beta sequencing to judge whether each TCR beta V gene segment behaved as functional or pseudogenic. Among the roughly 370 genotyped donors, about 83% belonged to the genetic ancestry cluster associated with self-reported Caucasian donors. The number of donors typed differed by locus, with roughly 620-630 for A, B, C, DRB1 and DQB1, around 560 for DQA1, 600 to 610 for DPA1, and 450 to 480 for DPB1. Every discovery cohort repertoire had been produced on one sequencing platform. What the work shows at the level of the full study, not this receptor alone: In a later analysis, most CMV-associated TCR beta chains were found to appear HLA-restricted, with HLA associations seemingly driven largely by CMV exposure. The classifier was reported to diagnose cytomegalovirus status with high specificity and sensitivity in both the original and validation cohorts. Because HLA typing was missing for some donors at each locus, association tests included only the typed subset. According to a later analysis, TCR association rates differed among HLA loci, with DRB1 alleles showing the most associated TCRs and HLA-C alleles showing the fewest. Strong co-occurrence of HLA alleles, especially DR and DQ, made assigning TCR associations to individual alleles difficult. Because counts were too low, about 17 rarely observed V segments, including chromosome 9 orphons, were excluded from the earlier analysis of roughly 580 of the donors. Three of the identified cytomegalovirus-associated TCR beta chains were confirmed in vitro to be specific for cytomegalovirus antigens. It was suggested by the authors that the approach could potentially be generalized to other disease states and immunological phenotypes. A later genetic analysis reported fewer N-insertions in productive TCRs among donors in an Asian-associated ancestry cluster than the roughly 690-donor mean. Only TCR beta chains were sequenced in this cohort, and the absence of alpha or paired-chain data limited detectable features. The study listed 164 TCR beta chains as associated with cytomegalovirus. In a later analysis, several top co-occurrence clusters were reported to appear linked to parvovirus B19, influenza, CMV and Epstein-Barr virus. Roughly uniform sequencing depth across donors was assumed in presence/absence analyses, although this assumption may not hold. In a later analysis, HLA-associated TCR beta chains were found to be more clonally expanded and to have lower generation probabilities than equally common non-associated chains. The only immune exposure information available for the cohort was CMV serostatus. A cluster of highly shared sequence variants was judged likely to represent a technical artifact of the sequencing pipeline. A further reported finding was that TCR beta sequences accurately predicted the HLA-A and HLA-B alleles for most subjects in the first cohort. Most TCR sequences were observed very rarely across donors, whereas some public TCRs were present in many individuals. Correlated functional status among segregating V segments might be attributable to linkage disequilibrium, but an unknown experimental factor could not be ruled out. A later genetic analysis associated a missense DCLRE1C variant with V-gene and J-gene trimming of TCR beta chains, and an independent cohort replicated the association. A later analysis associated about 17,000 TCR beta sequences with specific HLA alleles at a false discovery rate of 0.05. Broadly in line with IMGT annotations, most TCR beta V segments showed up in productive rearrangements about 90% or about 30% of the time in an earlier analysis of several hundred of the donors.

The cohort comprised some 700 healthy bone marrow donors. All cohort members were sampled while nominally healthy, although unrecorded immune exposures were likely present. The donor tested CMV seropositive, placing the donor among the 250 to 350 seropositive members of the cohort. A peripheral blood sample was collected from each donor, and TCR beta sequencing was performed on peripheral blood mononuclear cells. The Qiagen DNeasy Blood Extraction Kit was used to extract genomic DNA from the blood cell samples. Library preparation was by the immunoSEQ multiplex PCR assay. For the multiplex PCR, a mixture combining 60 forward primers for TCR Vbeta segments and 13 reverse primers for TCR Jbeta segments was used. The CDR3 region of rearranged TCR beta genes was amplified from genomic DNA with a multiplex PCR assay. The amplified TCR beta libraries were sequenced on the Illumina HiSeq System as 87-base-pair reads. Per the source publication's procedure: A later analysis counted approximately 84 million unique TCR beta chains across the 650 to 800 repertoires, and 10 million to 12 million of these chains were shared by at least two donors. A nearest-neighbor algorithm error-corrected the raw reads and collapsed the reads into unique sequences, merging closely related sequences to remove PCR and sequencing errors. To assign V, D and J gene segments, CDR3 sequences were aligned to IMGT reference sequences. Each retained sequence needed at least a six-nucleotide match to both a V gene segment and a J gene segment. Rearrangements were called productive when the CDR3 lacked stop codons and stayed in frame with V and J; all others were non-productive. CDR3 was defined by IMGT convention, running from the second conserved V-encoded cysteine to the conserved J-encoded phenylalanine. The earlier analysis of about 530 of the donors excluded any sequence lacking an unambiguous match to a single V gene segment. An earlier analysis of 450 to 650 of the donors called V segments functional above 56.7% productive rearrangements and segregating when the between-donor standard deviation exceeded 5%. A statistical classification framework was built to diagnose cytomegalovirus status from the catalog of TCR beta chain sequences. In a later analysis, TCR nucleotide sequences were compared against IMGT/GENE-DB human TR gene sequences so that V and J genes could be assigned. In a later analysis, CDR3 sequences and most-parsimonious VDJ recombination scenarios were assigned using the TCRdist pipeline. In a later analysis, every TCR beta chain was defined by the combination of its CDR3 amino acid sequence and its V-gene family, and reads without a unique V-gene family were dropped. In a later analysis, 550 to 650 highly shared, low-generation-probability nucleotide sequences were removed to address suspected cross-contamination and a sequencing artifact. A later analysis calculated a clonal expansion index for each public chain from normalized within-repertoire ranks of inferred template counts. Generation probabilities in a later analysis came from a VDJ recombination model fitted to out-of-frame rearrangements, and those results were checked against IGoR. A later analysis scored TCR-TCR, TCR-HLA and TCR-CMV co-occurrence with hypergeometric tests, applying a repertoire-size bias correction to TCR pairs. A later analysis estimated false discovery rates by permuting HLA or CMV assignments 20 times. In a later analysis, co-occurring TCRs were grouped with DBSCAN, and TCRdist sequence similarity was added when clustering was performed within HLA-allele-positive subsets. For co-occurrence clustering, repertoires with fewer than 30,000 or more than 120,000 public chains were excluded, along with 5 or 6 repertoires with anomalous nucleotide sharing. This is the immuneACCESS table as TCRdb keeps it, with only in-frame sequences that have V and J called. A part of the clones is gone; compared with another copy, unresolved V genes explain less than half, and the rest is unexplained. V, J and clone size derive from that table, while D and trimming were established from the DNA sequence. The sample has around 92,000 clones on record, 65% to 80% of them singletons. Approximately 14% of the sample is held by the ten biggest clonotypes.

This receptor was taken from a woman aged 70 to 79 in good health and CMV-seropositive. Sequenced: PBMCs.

The DNA sequence is TGTGCCAGCAGCGTAGGGCCAGGGGCCTACGAGCAGTACTTC. Protein translation: CASSVGPGAYEQYF. The chain uses TRBV9 and TRBJ2-7; the D segment could be TRBD1, given 6 matching bases. The germline V gene encodes CDR1 SGDLS and CDR2 YYNGEE. V and J are truncated by 0 bases and 2 bases respectively, leaving an intervening sequence of 9 bases. The CDR3 runs 14 residues from the cysteine to the phenylalanine. Only CDR3 DNA is held: 42 bases, read in frame from base 1.